This paragraph reports one T cell receptor beta chain. As originally analysed: Estimation of nucleated cell counts relied on the amplification of reference gene primers. Using immunoSEQ multiplex PCR, the repertoire was profiled, and TCRdb retains in-frame clones only, with some absent. V, J and clone size are taken as reported in that table, and D and trimming were inferred from the DNA itself. The sample includes about 210,000 clones, about four fifths of them seen just once. This CDR3 spans 15 amino acids. Unmatched junction bases numbered 1, after V lost 0 bases and J lost 8 bases. From germline, CDR1 is MNHNY and CDR2 SVGAGI (reference sequence). This entry belongs to a study of blood T cell repertoires in COVID-19. Background on the study: Samples representing acute and convalescent COVID-19 were sourced from the United States, Italy and Spain. T cells, B-cell-depleted T cells, or PBMCs supplied cDNA or gDNA.

Sample: peripheral blood. The source of this sequence is a woman aged 45-65 years with active or convalescent COVID-19. The chain employs TRBV6-6 and TRBJ1-6; 10 bases are a match to TRBD1. The CDR3 DNA reads TGTGCCAGCAGTTACTCGGGACAGGGGTATTCACCCCTCCACTTT. Its translation: CASSYSGQGYSPLHF.